Following are 21 T cell receptor beta chains from one sample sequenced in a study of blood T cells in healthy people across ages. Sample-barcoded 5' priming and a J-beta primer mix drove a second PCR of roughly 6 to 12 cycles. TCRdb ran MiXCR on the 5' RACE reads and lists one entry per CDR3 protein. Here the sample spans about 2 million distinct CDR3 sequences, around half being singletons. Sample: blood. The receptors here all came from a middle-aged woman in good health.

This clonotype has only a few counts. This chain connects TRBV25-1 to TRBJ2-7; D is ambiguous. CDR1 MGHDK and CDR2 SYGVNS come from the germline V gene. Trimming stripped 9 bases from V and 2 bases from J, with 32 bases between. CDR3 length equals 19 residues. CDR3 in amino acids: CARMPAHTTDNQRTYEQYF. For the CDR3, the DNA is TGTGCCAGAATGCCGGCTCACACCACAGACAACCAGAGAACCTACGAGCAGTACTTC.

This clonotype was seen a few times. The chain carries TRBV29-1 and TRBJ2-1, with D tentatively TRBD2 (5 bases). The V end was cut by 5 bases, the J end by 6 bases, with 17 bases between. CDR1 SQVTM and CDR2 ANQGSEA come from the germline V gene. The CDR3 covers 14 residues. This chain's CDR3 is CSVSWRLARNEQFF. In DNA form, the CDR3 reads TGCAGCGTTTCCTGGCGGCTAGCCCGCAATGAGCAGTTCTTC.

The chain employs TRBV2 and TRBJ1-2; 7 positions agree with TRBD1. Trimming cost V 6 bases and J 8 bases; bases outside gene matches: 12. The V gene's germline CDR1 is SNHLY and CDR2 FYNNEI. This CDR3 has 14 amino acids. CDR3 in amino acids: CASRGGQFIRGYTF. CDR3 bases: TGTGCCAGCAGGGGGGGACAGTTCATCCGGGGCTACACCTTC.

The V call is TRBV6-5, the J call TRBJ2-1; D possibly corresponds to TRBD1 (6 bases). CDR1 is MNHEY and CDR2 is SVGAGI in the germline V gene. The length of the CDR3 is 15 residues. V was cut by 0 bases and J by 15 bases, with 21 bases left in between. CDR3 in DNA: TGTGCCAGCAGTTACTCGATGTTACAGGGAGACCAAGCGTTCTTC. Translated: CASSYSMLQGDQAFF.

V usage is TRBV2 and J usage is TRBJ2-1; 14 bases align to TRBD2. This CDR3 is built from 13 residues. Trimming took 9 bases from V and 5 from J; bases not matched to a gene: 0. Germline values: CDR1 SNHLY, CDR2 FYNNEI. The CDR3 bases are TGTGCCAGGGGACTAGCGGGGGACAATGAGCAGTTCTTC. It translates to CARGLAGDNEQFF.

The rearrangement uses TRBV3-1 and TRBJ2-5; 9 bases line up with TRBD1. The CDR3 sequence is 13 residues long. J lost 5 bases, V lost 6 bases, and 4 bases had no gene match. Per germline, CDR1 LGHDT and CDR2 YNNKEL (reference sequence). The CDR3 DNA follows: TGTGCCAGCAGGAAACAGGGGGCCGAGACCCAGTACTTC. Its translation is CASRKQGAETQYF.

J is TRBJ2-1 and V is TRBV4-1; no clear D. The CDR3 length is 15 residues. V gave up 2 bases and J gave up 2 bases, with 10 bases separating them. Germline V gene data show CDR1 as MGHRA and CDR2 as YSYEKL. In DNA, the CDR3 is TGCGCCAGCAGCCAATCATACGGCGCCTACAATGAGCAGTTCTTC. This gives the protein CASSQSYGAYNEQFF.

The V gene is TRBV20-1, the J gene TRBJ2-5; D not certain. The V end lost 5 bases, the J end lost 2 bases, and 12 bases lay between the germline ends. Germline assignment: CDR1 DFQATT and CDR2 SNEGSKA (reference sequence). CDR3 size: 13 residues. The CDR3 coding sequence is TGCAGTGCTCCCCGGTCGGTGCAAGAGACCCAGTACTTC. This translates into CSAPRSVQETQYF.

The rearrangement links TRBV4-1 to TRBJ1-2; 8 bases line up with TRBD1. V shed 0 bases, J shed 7 bases, and the junction held 13 bases outside the gene matches. This CDR3 is built from 17 residues. Germline loops: CDR1 MGHRA, CDR2 YSYEKL. The CDR3 DNA reads as TGCGCCAGCAGCCAAGATCCCCCCAAGAGGACAGGGAGTGGCTACACCTTC. Translated: CASSQDPPKRTGSGYTF.

V is TRBV6-2 or TRBV6-3 and J is TRBJ1-5; D ambiguous. V shed 6 bases and J shed 4 bases, with 19 bases lying between them. The CDR3 runs 16 residues. Germline-derived CDR1 and CDR2 are MNHEY and SVGEGT. The CDR3 DNA follows: TGTGCCAGCAGCCTCCGCGCCCCCCGAGCAAATCAGCCCCAGCATTTT. Residues: CASSLRAPRANQPQHF.

This sequence joins TRBV12-3 or TRBV12-4 and TRBJ1-2; TRBD1 matches at 7 bases. The CDR3 contains 14 residues. Germline trimming cut 6 bases from V and 0 bases from J; bases unmatched to any gene: 4. CDR3 residues: CASRQGGSNYGYTF. DNA for the CDR3: TGTGCCAGCAGGCAGGGGGGGTCTAACTATGGCTACACCTTC.

The chain combines TRBV20-1 with TRBJ2-1; 9 bases agree with TRBD2. Germline V gene sequence: CDR1 DFQATT, CDR2 SNEGSKA (reference sequence). Unmatched junction bases numbered 1, after V lost 4 bases and J lost 0 bases. The CDR3 runs 14 residues. CDR3 protein: CSAKRGASYNEQFF. DNA for the CDR3: TGCAGTGCTAAGCGGGGGGCCTCCTACAATGAGCAGTTCTTC.

This clonotype was observed a few times. The chain combines TRBV28 with TRBJ2-7; 7 positions agree with TRBD1. Per the germline V gene, CDR1 is MDHEN and CDR2 is SYDVKM. The CDR3 has 17 residues. The V segment lost 3 bases and the J segment 0 bases; nucleotides outside the gene matches: 11. The CDR3 sequence is CASSFLSLDRSSYEQYF. CDR3 sequence (DNA): TGTGCCAGCAGTTTCCTTTCGTTGGACAGGAGCTCCTACGAGCAGTACTTC.

This clonotype has only a few counts. Germline and junction disagree at one end, which may indicate a read error. Written as DNA, the CDR3 is TGTACCAGCAGCTTAGGAAGCACAGATACGCAGTATTTT. As protein: CTSSLGSTDTQYF. This chain connects TRBV11-3 to TRBJ2-3; no firm D call. The CDR3 runs to 13 residues. Germline-derived CDR1 and CDR2 are SGHNT and YENEEA.

V is TRBV20-1 and J is TRBJ2-1, with 11 bases identical to TRBD1. The CDR3 length is 18 residues. The germline V gene encodes CDR1 DFQATT and CDR2 SNEGSKA (reference sequence). V shed 3 bases, J shed 0 bases, and the junction held 10 bases outside the gene matches. CDR3 in amino acids: CSASPGQGVWGSYNEQFF. CDR3 DNA: TGCAGTGCTAGCCCGGGACAGGGGGTTTGGGGCTCCTACAATGAGCAGTTCTTC.

The chain has TRBV20-1 and TRBJ1-1; maybe TRBD1 (6 bases). CDR1 and CDR2 (germline): DFQATT, SNEGSKA (reference sequence). V dropped 3 bases and J dropped 5 bases, with 16 bases sitting between them. This CDR3 is built from 14 residues. The DNA of the CDR3 is TGCAGTGCTAGTGGGGGCCGCGGGAGGACTGAAGCTTTCTTT. As protein: CSASGGRGRTEAFF.

The chain uses TRBV5-5 and TRBJ2-1; TRBD2 matches at 12 bases. The CDR3 totals 16 residues. Germline loops: CDR1 SGHKS, CDR2 YYEKEE (reference sequence). Losses at the gene ends were 2 bases for V and 3 bases for J; bases not matched to a gene: 3. In nucleotides, the CDR3 is TGTGCCAGCAGCTTTGGACTAGCGGGGAACTACAATGAGCAGTTCTTC. It yields the protein CASSFGLAGNYNEQFF.

This clonotype was seen a single time. One junction end disagrees with the germline gene, perhaps due to a read error. This sequence joins TRBV7-9 and TRBJ1-2; perhaps TRBD1 as D (6 bases). CDR1 SEHNR and CDR2 FQNEAQ come from the germline V gene (reference sequence). This CDR3 is built from 17 residues. The CDR3 protein is CASGLEPHREDSKGYTF. In nucleotides, the CDR3 is TGTGCCAGCGGCTTAGAGCCCCACAGGGAGGATTCTAAGGGCTACACCTTC.

The chain recombines TRBV29-1 with TRBJ1-2; D is perhaps TRBD1 (6 bases). CDR1 is SQVTM, CDR2 ANQGSEA, per germline. The CDR3 sequence is 13 residues long. V was clipped by 6 bases and J by 4 bases, with 15 bases between them. The CDR3 DNA follows: TGCAGCGTCACAGGGATTGGGGGCTATGGCTACACCTTC. It is translated as CSVTGIGGYGYTF.

This clonotype was observed a handful of times. The V and J genes are TRBV27 and TRBJ2-1; no firm D call. This CDR3 has 14 residues. V was trimmed by 3 bases and J by 0 bases, leaving 6 bases between them. CDR1 is MNHEY and CDR2 is SMNVEV in the germline V gene (reference sequence). CDR3 loop: CASSFRASYNEQFF. In nucleotides, the CDR3 is TGTGCCAGCAGTTTTAGGGCCTCCTACAATGAGCAGTTCTTC.

The chain links TRBV20-1 to TRBJ2-7; TRBD1 matches 8 bases. The CDR3 is 15 amino acids. The junction had 10 bases not matched to a gene; V was cut back by 4 bases and J by 2 bases. Germline CDR1 and CDR2: DFQATT and SNEGSKA (reference sequence). The CDR3 here is CSAIPRQGYAYEQYF. DNA for the CDR3: TGCAGTGCTATTCCGAGACAGGGGTACGCCTACGAGCAGTACTTC.